The 8 T cell receptor beta chains below all came from one sample that was sequenced in a study of cytomegalovirus exposure and HLA in healthy donors. Method: immunoSEQ multiplex PCR; TCRdb's copy keeps in-frame clones and lacks some. The data hold some 130,000 clones, with roughly nine tenths observed a single time. The sample was PBMCs. The receptors shown here come from a woman under 30 in good health and CMV-seronegative.

This clone was observed once. The chain couples TRBV15 to TRBJ1-4, with 11 nucleotides matching TRBD1. The CDR3 consists of 14 residues. Trimming took 3 bases from V and 7 from J; bases not matched to a gene: 1. In germline, CDR1 is LNHNV, CDR2 YYDKDF (reference sequence). The CDR3 DNA is TGTGCCACCAGCAGGGGACAGGGGGGTGAAAAACTGTTTTTT. This codes for CATSRGQGGEKLFF.

The chain carries TRBV5-1 and TRBJ2-1; 12 bases are a match to TRBD2. The CDR3 covers 16 residues. The germline V gene has CDR1 SGHRS and CDR2 YFSETQ. V shed 4 bases, J shed 10 bases, and the junction held 12 bases outside the gene matches. The CDR3 bases are TGCGCCAGCAGCGGCGGGACTAGCGGGCCCTCAGCGGAGCAGTTCTTC. Translating gives CASSGGTSGPSAEQFF. Filled out from reference TRBV5-1 and TRBJ2-1, the complete variable domain reads KAGVTQTPRYLIKTRGQQVTLSCSPISGHRSVSWYQQTPGQGLQFLFEYFSETQRNKGNFPGRFSGRQFSNSRSEMNVSTLELGDSALYLCASSGGTSGPSAEQFFGPGTRLTVL.

The chain links TRBV29-1 to TRBJ2-3; no clear D. The CDR3 totals 13 residues. CDR1 and CDR2 (germline): SQVTM, ANQGSEA. V shed 6 bases and J shed 2 bases, with 12 bases lying between them. This chain's CDR3 is CSVRRSTTDTQYF. The CDR3 DNA follows: TGCAGCGTCAGACGGAGTACCACAGATACGCAGTATTTT.

For this clone: Different DNA sequences within this sample yield the same CDR3. The chain links TRBV27 to TRBJ1-1; D gene ambiguous. V lost 4 bases, J lost 1 base, and 10 bases lay in between. Germline-derived CDR1 and CDR2 are MNHEY and SMNVEV (reference sequence). This CDR3 region has 14 residues. CDR3 coding DNA: TGTGCCAGCAGTTCACTTACTGGGAACACTGAAGCTTTCTTT. This codes for CASSSLTGNTEAFF.

This chain connects TRBV7-3 to TRBJ1-1, with D possibly being TRBD1 (6 bases). Trimming cost V 3 bases and J 6 bases, with 11 bases left between them. CDR1 is SGHTA and CDR2 is FQGTGA in the germline V gene. The CDR3 is 13 residues long. The CDR3 loop is CASSFGGAAEAFF. CDR3 nucleotide sequence: TGTGCCAGCAGCTTTGGGGGGGCTGCTGAAGCTTTCTTT.

The V call is TRBV7-2, the J call TRBJ2-1; maybe TRBD2 (6 bases). Germline V gene data show CDR1 as SGHTA and CDR2 as FQGNSA. CDR3 length equals 16 residues. The germline V and J ends were trimmed by 3 bases and 0 bases, with 12 bases remaining between them. The CDR3 DNA is TGTGCCAGCAGCTTTATGGGGGACTTCTCCTACAATGAGCAGTTCTTC. Translated, it gives CASSFMGDFSYNEQFF. The full variable domain, in which reference TRBV7-2 and TRBJ2-1 provide the parts outside the CDR3, is GAGVSQSPSNKVTEKGKDVELRCDPISGHTALYWYRQSLGQGLEFLIYFQGNSAPDKSGLPSDRFSAERTGGSVSTLTIQRTQQEDSAVYLCASSFMGDFSYNEQFFGPGTRLTVL.

The rearrangement links TRBV15 to TRBJ2-5, with 7 bases fitting TRBD2. J gave up 2 bases and V 1 base, and 4 bases lay outside the gene matches. From germline, CDR1 is LNHNV and CDR2 YYDKDF (reference sequence). The CDR3 runs to 15 residues. The CDR3 loop reads CATSRAGGVQETQYF. The CDR3 DNA is TGTGCCACCAGCAGAGCTGGGGGGGTTCAAGAGACCCAGTACTTC.

The rearrangement links TRBV4-2 to TRBJ1-5, with 7 bases identical to TRBD1. Germline CDR1 LGHNA, CDR2 YNFKEQ. Trimming took 2 bases from V and 0 from J; bases not matched to a gene: 10. This CDR3 region has 18 residues. As DNA, the CDR3 is TGTGCCAGCAGCCAACGGACAGGCCCAACGTATAGCAATCAGCCCCAGCATTTT. It specifies CASSQRTGPTYSNQPQHF.